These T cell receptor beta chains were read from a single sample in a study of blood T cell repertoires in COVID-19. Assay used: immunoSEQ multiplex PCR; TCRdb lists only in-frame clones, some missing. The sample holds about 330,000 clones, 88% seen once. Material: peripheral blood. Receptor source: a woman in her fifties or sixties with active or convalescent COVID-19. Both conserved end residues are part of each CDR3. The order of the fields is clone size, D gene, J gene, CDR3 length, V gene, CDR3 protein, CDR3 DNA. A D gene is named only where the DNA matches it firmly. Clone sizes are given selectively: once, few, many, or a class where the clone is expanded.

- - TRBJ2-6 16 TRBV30 CAWIGQAGSGANVLTF TGTGCCTGGATTGGGCAGGCTGGCTCTGGGGCCAACGTCCTGACTTTC
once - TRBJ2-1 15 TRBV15 CATSRESSIGNEQFF TGTGCCACCAGCAGAGAGAGTAGCATCGGCAATGAGCAGTTCTTC
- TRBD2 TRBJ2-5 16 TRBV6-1 CASSESSSGGRSTQYF TGTGCCAGCAGTGAATCATCTAGCGGGGGACGATCGACCCAGTACTTC
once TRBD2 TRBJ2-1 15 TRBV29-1 CSVRGTSGLNNEQFF TGCAGCGTTCGAGGAACTAGCGGGCTCAACAATGAGCAGTTCTTC
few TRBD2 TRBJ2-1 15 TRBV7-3 CASSLGGLVRNEQFF TGTGCCAGCAGCTTAGGGGGACTAGTCCGCAATGAGCAGTTCTTC
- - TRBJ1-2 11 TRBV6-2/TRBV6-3 CASSYPERGTF TGTGCCAGCAGTTACCCGGAAAGAGGCACCTTC
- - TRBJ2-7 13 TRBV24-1 CATSDANSYEQYF TGTGCCACCAGTGATGCTAACAGCTACGAGCAGTACTTC
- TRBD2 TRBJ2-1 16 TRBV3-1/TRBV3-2 CASSQVVLAGFDEQFF TGTGCCAGCAGCCAAGTCGTACTAGCGGGATTCGATGAGCAGTTCTTC
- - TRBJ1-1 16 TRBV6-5 CASSYSRHSMNTEAFF TGTGCCAGCAGTTACTCCAGACACAGCATGAACACTGAAGCTTTCTTT
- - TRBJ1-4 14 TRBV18 CASSPSPANEKLFF TGTGCCAGCTCACCAAGCCCCGCGAATGAAAAACTGTTTTTT
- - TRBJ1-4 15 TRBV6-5 CASSYSRGVGEKLFF TGTGCCAGCAGTTACTCCCGCGGGGTGGGGGAAAAACTGTTTTTT
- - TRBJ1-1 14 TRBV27 CASSPKTAGEEAFF TGTGCCAGCAGCCCAAAAACGGCGGGGGAGGAAGCTTTCTTT
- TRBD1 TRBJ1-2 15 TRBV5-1 CASSLGTAPNYGYTF TGCGCCAGCAGCCTAGGGACAGCCCCTAACTATGGCTACACCTTC
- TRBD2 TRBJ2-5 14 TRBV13 CASTSRGGKETQYF TGTGCCAGCACCTCTCGCGGGGGGAAAGAGACCCAGTACTTC
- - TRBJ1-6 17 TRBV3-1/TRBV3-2 CASSHVIGGLFNSPLHF TGTGCCAGCAGCCACGTAATCGGGGGGCTTTTCAATTCACCCCTCCACTTT
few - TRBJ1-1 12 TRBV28 CASSRGLLEAFF TGTGCCAGCAGTCGCGGACTACTTGAAGCTTTCTTT
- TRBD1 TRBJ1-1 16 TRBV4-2 CASSQPTPGQGQGAFF TGTGCCAGCAGCCAACCCACCCCAGGACAGGGCCAAGGGGCTTTCTTT
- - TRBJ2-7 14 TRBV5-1 CASSFRGISYEQYF TGCGCCAGCAGCTTCAGGGGAATCTCCTACGAGCAGTACTTC
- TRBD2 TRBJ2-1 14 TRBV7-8 CASSVPGLAGREFF TGTGCCAGCAGCGTACCGGGACTAGCGGGTAGAGAGTTCTTC
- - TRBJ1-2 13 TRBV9 CASSDSIGYGYTF TGTGCCAGCAGCGACTCAATCGGCTATGGCTACACCTTC
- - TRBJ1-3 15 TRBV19 CASSETGFSGNTIYF TGTGCCAGTAGCGAGACAGGATTCTCTGGAAACACCATATATTTT
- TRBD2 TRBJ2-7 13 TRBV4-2 CASSQRGGLEQYF TGTGCCAGCAGCCAACGGGGGGGCCTCGAGCAGTACTTC
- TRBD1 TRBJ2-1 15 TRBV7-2 CASSLSPTGSYEQFF TGTGCCAGCAGCTTGTCTCCGACAGGGTCCTATGAGCAGTTCTTC
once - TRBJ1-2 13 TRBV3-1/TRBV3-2 CASMGPANYGYTF TGTGCCAGCATGGGGCCAGCTAACTATGGCTACACCTTC
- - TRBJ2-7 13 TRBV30 CAWSVTGPYEQYF TGTGCCTGGAGCGTGACAGGCCCCTACGAGCAGTACTTC
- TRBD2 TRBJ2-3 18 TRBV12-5 CASGLATGTRVGTDTQYF TGTGCTAGTGGTTTGGCTACCGGGACTAGGGTAGGCACAGATACGCAGTATTTT
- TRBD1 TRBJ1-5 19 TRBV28 CASSLHRTGVVLGNQPQHF TGTGCCAGCAGTTTACACCGGACAGGGGTAGTTCTAGGCAATCAGCCCCAGCATTTT
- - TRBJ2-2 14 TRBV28 CASSLYPGGGELFF TGTGCCAGCAGTTTATACCCAGGAGGGGGGGAGCTGTTTTTT
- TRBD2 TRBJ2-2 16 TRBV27 CASSSGLAGGTGELFF TGTGCCAGCAGTTCGGGACTAGCGGGAGGAACCGGGGAGCTGTTTTTT
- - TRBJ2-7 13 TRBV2 CASRVEGPYEQYF TGTGCCAGCAGAGTAGAGGGCCCCTACGAGCAGTACTTC
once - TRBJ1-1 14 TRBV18 CASSPRLMNTEAFF TGTGCCAGCTCACCACGACTCATGAACACTGAAGCTTTCTTT
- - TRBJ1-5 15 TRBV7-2 CASSLQAGLNQPQHF TGTGCCAGCAGCTTGCAGGCAGGGCTCAATCAGCCCCAGCATTTT
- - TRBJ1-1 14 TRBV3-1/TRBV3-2 CASSYARGNTEAFF TGTGCCAGCAGCTATGCCCGGGGGAACACTGAAGCTTTCTTT
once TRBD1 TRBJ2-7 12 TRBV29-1 CSVKTGGAEQYF TGCAGCGTCAAAACAGGGGGCGCCGAGCAGTACTTC
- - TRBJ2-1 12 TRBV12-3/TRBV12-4 CASTLSSNEQFF TGTGCCAGCACTCTTTCTAGCAATGAGCAGTTCTTC
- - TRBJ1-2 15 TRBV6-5 CASSYSGRPGYGYTF TGTGCCAGCAGTTACTCGGGCAGGCCAGGCTATGGCTACACCTTC
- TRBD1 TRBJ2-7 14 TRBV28 CASKRTGGTYEQYF TGTGCCAGCAAGAGGACAGGGGGTACCTACGAGCAGTACTTC
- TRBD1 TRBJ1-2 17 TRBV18 CASSPETGGGGRYGYTF TGTGCCAGCTCACCCGAAACCGGAGGGGGCGGCCGCTATGGCTACACCTTC